This is a list of T cell receptor beta chains from one sample in a study of prognosis after radiotherapy for stage I lung cancer. TCRdb analysed the multiplex PCR reads with MiXCR anew, one entry per CDR3 protein. The table lists approximately 35,000 distinct CDR3 sequences, approximately 32% of them singletons. The source material was PBMCs, sampled before or after stereotactic body radiation therapy (not recorded which). All receptors derive from a donor aged 50 or older with non-small cell lung cancer. CDR3s include the opening cysteine and the closing phenylalanine or tryptophan. The D gene is left open where the match is weak. Where a row states a size, it is once, few, many or the class of an expanded clone; other rows omit it.

NA TRBJ1-2 TRBD1 TRBV20-1 TGCAGTGCTAGCGCCAAGGGGGCTAGGGGCTACACCTTC CSASAKGARGYTF
NA TRBJ2-3 TRBD2 TRBV15 TGTGCCAACAGCAGACCTAGCGGGGGGCGAACAGATACGCAGTATTTT CANSRPSGGRTDTQYF
many TRBJ1-3 TRBD1 TRBV11-2 TGTGCCAGCAGCCGCGACAGGGTACGGCTTGGAAACACCATATATTTT CASSRDRVRLGNTIYF
many TRBJ1-5 NA TRBV30 TGTGCCTGGAGTGCGTCAGCCCGGGGGCAGCCCCAGCATTTT CAWSASARGQPQHF
many TRBJ1-5 TRBD1 TRBV6-9 TGTGCCAGCAGTTACCTCCGAGGGGACAGGGGTCGAGAGCCCCAGCATTTT CASSYLRGDRGREPQHF
many TRBJ1-1 TRBD1 TRBV6-5 TGTGCCAGCAGTTACTCCGGACAGGAGAACACTGAAGCTTTCTTT CASSYSGQENTEAFF
many TRBJ2-6 NA TRBV6-1 TGTGCCAGCACTCGGGACCCGACCTCTGGGGCCAACGTCCTGACTTTC CASTRDPTSGANVLTF
NA TRBJ2-7 NA TRBV2 TGTGCCAGCATAGGGACGTCTTCCTACGAGCAGTACTTC CASIGTSSYEQYF
few TRBJ2-3 NA TRBV4-2 TGTGCCAGCAGCCAAGATAGAGGAGATACGCAGTATTTT CASSQDRGDTQYF
NA TRBJ1-1 NA TRBV24-1 TGTGCCACCAGTTATTTGGCCAGGTCTGAAGCTTTCTTT CATSYLARSEAFF
medium-sized TRBJ2-1 NA TRBV5-1 TGCGCCAGCAGCTTGGTTCGGGGTCGGGATGAGCAGTTCTTC CASSLVRGRDEQFF
many TRBJ1-5 NA TRBV30 TGTGCCTGGAGTGTGAGCTCGGATCAGCCCCAGCATTTT CAWSVSSDQPQHF
many TRBJ1-2 NA TRBV7-9 TGTGCCAGCAGCGGGCGACGGAACTATGATGGCTACACCTTC CASSGRRNYDGYTF
NA TRBJ2-3 NA TRBV12-3/TRBV12-4 TGTGCCAGCAGTACCGGAGGGGGCGGCACAGATACGCAGTATTTT CASSTGGGGTDTQYF
NA TRBJ2-7 NA TRBV27 TGTGCCAGCAGGGGTACGTTACTTTCCTACGAGCAGTACTTC CASRGTLLSYEQYF
many TRBJ1-5 TRBD1 TRBV20-1 TGCAGTGCTCTTGACAGGGATGCAGGCCAGCCCCAGCATTTT CSALDRDAGQPQHF
NA TRBJ2-1 TRBD2 TRBV6-5 TGTGCCAGCAGTTACTCGTCCCTCATGGTAGCGGGAGTTGGCAATGAGCAGTTCTTC CASSYSSLMVAGVGNEQFF
NA TRBJ2-2 NA TRBV11-3 TGTGCCAGCAGCTTAAGACGTACCGGGGAGCTGTTTTTT CASSLRRTGELFF
many TRBJ2-3 NA TRBV4-1 TGCGCCAGCAGCCAAGATTGGGCTAGCGCGGATACGCAGTATTTT CASSQDWASADTQYF
many TRBJ1-1 NA TRBV3-1 TGTGCCAGCAGCTCTCTGGACCGGAACACTGAAGCTTTCTTT CASSSLDRNTEAFF
NA TRBJ1-2 NA TRBV20-1 TGCAGTGCTAGTTGGGACTATGGCTACACCTTC CSASWDYGYTF
many TRBJ1-2 TRBD1 TRBV6-2/TRBV6-3 TGTGCCAGCAGTGACAGGGAGATCTATGGCTACACCTTC CASSDREIYGYTF